This T cell receptor (beta chain) comes out of a study of T cells in Graves' hyperthyroidism and ophthalmopathy. The study's findings and limits: Ophthalmopathy could be told apart from stable hyperthyroidism with a 13 V-J model.

RNA transcripts gave rise to amplified TCR beta CDR3 regions. HTBI primers drove first-round RT-PCR of the TCR CDR3. TCRdb passed the multiplex PCR reads through MiXCR, listing each CDR3 protein once. The sample carries 600,000 to 650,000 distinct CDR3 sequences, under 20% recorded once. With 0 bases removed from V and 4 bases from J, the gap between germline ends came to 11 bases. Per the germline V gene, CDR1 is SGHKS and CDR2 is YYEKEE (reference sequence). This CDR3 has 14 amino acids. This clonotype came up a few times. The target antigen is unknown. Graves' hyperthyroidism was deemed stable given no ophthalmopathy progression within 18 months. The study left out patients who had uncontrolled infection, other autoimmune disease, pregnancy or lactation.

This TCR derives from a woman in her 30s with Graves' hyperthyroidism. The sample comprised blood. The chain carries TRBV5-5 and TRBJ2-7; D unresolved. The DNA for the CDR3 is TGTGCCAGCAGCTTGGTCCGGGTTGGGTACGAGCAGTACTTC. Its protein product is CASSLVRVGYEQYF. Combining the CDR3 with reference TRBV5-5 and TRBJ2-7 gives the whole variable domain DAGVTQSPTHLIKTRGQQVTLRCSPISGHKSVSWYQQVLGQGPQFIFQYYEKEERGRGNFPDRFSARQFPNYSSELNVNALLLGDSALYLCASSLVRVGYEQYFGPGTRLTVT.